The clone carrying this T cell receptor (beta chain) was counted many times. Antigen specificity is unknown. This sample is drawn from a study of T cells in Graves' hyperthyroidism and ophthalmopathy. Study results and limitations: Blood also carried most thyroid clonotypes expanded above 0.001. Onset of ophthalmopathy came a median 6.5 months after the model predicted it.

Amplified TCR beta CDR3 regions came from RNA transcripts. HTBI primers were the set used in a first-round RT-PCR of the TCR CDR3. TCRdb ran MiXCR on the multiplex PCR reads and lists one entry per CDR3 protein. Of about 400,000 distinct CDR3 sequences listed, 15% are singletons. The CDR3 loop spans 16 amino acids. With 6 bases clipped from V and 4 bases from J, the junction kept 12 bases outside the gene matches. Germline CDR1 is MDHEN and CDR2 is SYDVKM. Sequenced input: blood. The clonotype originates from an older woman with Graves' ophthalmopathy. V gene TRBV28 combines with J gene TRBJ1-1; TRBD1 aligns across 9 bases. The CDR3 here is CASSRDRERIRTEAFF. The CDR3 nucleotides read TGTGCCAGCAGCAGGGACAGGGAAAGGATCCGCACTGAAGCTTTCTTT.